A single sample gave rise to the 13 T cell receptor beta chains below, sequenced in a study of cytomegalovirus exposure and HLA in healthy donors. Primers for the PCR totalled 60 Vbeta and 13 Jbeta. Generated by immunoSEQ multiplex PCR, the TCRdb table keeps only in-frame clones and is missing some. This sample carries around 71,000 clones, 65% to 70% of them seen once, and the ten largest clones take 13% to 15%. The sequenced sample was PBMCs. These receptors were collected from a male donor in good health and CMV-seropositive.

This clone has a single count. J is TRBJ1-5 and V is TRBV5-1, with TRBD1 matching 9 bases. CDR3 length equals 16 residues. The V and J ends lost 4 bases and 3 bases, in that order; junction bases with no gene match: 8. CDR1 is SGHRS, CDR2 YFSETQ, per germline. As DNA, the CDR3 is TGCGCCAGCAGCGCGTTGGGACAGGGCCCCAATCAGCCCCAGCATTTT. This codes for CASSALGQGPNQPQHF.

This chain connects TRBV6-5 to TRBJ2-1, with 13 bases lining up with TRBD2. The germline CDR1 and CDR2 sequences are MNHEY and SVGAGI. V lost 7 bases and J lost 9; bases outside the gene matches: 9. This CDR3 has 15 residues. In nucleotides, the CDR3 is TGTGCCAGCATCCAAACTAGCGGGGGGGGGTTTGAGCAGTTCTTC. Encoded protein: CASIQTSGGGFEQFF.

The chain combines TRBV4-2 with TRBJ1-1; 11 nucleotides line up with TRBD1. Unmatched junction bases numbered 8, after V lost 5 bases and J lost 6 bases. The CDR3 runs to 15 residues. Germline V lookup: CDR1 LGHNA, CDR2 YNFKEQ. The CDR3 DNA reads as TGTGCCAGCAGCTCGGGGACAGGGGGGATCGCTGAAGCTTTCTTT. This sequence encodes CASSSGTGGIAEAFF.

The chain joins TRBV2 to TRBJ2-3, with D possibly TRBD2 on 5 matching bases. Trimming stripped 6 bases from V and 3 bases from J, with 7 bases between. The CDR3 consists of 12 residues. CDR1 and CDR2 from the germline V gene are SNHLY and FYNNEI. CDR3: CASRDFTDTQYF. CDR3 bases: TGTGCCAGCAGGGACTTTACAGATACGCAGTATTTT. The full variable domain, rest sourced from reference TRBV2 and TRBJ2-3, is EPEVTQTPSHQVTQMGQEVILRCVPISNHLYFYWYRQILGQKVEFLVSFYNNEISEKSEIFDDQFSVERPDGSNFTLKIRSTKLEDSAMYFCASRDFTDTQYFGPGTRLTVL.

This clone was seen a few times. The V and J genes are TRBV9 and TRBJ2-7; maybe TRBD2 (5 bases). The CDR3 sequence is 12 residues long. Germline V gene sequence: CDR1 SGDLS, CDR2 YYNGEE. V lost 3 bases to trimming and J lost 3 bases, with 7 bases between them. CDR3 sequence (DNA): TGTGCCAGCAGCGAGAGCGGCTACGAGCAGTACTTC. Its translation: CASSESGYEQYF.

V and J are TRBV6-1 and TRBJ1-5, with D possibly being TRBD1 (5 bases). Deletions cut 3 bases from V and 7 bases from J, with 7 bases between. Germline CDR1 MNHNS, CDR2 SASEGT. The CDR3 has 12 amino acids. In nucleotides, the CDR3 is TGTGCCAGCAGTGACCAGGGACAGCCCCAGCATTTT. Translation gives CASSDQGQPQHF.

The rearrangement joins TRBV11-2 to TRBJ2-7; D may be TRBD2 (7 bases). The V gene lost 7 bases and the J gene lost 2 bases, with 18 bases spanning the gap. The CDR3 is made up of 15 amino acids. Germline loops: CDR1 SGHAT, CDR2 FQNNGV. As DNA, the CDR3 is TGTGCCAGCACGGCCTATAGGGGGGGTGCCTACGAGCAGTACTTC. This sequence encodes CASTAYRGGAYEQYF.

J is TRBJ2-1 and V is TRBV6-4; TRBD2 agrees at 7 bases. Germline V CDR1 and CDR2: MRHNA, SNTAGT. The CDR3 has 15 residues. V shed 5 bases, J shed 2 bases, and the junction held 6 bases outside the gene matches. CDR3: CASSIAGGTYNEQFF. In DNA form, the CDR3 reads TGTGCCAGCAGTATAGCGGGTGGAACCTACAATGAGCAGTTCTTC.

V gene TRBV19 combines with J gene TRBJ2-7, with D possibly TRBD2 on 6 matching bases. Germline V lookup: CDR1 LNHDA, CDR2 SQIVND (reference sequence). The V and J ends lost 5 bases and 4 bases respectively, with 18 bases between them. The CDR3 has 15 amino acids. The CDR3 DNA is TGTGCCAGTAGTGAAAGGGCGGCGGGATTTTACGAGCAGTACTTC. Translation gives CASSERAAGFYEQYF. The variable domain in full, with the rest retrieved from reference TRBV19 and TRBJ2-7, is DGGITQSPKYLFRKEGQNVTLSCEQNLNHDAMYWYRQDPGQGLRLIYYSQIVNDFQKGDIAEGYSVSREKKESFPLTVTSAQKNPTAFYLCASSERAAGFYEQYFGPGTRLTVT.

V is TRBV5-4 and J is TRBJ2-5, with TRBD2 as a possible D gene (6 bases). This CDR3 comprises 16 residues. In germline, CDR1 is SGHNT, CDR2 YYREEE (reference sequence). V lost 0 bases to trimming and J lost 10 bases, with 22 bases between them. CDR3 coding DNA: TGTGCCAGCAGCTTGGCGGCAGCTAGCGCCCTGAGTAACCAGTACTTC. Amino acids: CASSLAAASALSNQYF.

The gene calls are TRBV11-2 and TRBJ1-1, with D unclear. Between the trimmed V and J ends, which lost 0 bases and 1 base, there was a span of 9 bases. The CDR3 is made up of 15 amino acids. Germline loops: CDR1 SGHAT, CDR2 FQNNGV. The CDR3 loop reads CASSLEAGPNTEAFF. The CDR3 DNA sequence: TGTGCCAGCAGCTTAGAGGCAGGCCCGAACACTGAAGCTTTCTTT.

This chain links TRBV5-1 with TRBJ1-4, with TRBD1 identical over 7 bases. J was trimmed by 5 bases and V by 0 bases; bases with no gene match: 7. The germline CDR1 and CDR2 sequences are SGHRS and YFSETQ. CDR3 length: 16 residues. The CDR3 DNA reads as TGCGCCAGCAGCTTGGGACGGACAGGCCCGAATGAAAAACTGTTTTTT. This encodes CASSLGRTGPNEKLFF.

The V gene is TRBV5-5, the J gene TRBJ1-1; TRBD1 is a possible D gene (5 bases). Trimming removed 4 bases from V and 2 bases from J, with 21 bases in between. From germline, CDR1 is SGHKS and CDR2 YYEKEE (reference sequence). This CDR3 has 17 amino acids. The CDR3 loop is CASSPEIGERRNTEAFF. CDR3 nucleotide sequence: TGTGCCAGCAGCCCGGAAATAGGGGAAAGGAGAAACACTGAAGCTTTCTTT.